A selection of T cell receptor beta chains follows, all from one sample in a study of metastatic and nonmetastatic thyroid tumors. TCRdb reassembled clones from the PCR reads with MiXCR. The sample shows 50,000 or so clones, more than 20% of them seen only once. Source material: blood. These receptors all stem from a male donor with papillary thyroid cancer or a benign thyroid nodule (not recorded which). Some clones in this sample may be carry-over from other donors' samples. CDR3s include the opening cysteine and the closing phenylalanine or tryptophan. Each record gives: CDR3 protein, CDR3 DNA, clone size, J gene, D gene, V gene. D genes are given only for firm matches. Some rows mark clone size as missing; the rest say once, few, many or name a class of expanded clone.

CDR3aa: CASSQPGQFNEQFF; CDR3nt: TGCGCCAGCAGCCAACCCGGACAGTTCAATGAGCAGTTCTTC; abundance: once; j_gene: TRBJ2-1; d_gene: NA; v_gene: TRBV5-1
CDR3aa: CASSPGRGHEHYF; CDR3nt: TGTGCCAGCAGCCCCGGCAGGGGTCACGAGCATTACTTC; abundance: few; j_gene: TRBJ2-7; d_gene: NA; v_gene: TRBV28
CDR3aa: CASSPWDRQEQYF; CDR3nt: TGTGCCAGCAGCCCCTGGGACAGGCAGGAGCAGTACTTC; abundance: many; j_gene: TRBJ2-7; d_gene: TRBD1; v_gene: TRBV7-9
CDR3aa: CASSPPGTGELFF; CDR3nt: TGTGCCAGCAGCCCCCCCGGCACCGGGGAGCTGTTTTTT; abundance: medium-sized; j_gene: TRBJ2-2; d_gene: NA; v_gene: TRBV6-1
CDR3aa: CASSLRTGMNTEAFF; CDR3nt: TGTGCCAGCAGCCTCCGGACAGGCATGAACACTGAAGCTTTCTTT; abundance: few; j_gene: TRBJ1-1; d_gene: TRBD1; v_gene: TRBV7-9
CDR3aa: CASRDTSRAGELFF; CDR3nt: TGTGCCAGCAGGGACACCTCTAGGGCCGGGGAGCTGTTTTTT; abundance: many; j_gene: TRBJ2-2; d_gene: NA; v_gene: TRBV6-4
CDR3aa: CASRDGLAGGYEQYF; CDR3nt: TGTGCCAGCAGAGACGGACTAGCGGGAGGCTACGAGCAGTACTTC; abundance: many; j_gene: TRBJ2-7; d_gene: TRBD2; v_gene: TRBV2
CDR3aa: CASSDGGATDTQYF; CDR3nt: TGTGCCAGCAGTGACGGGGGGGCCACAGATACGCAGTATTTT; abundance: many; j_gene: TRBJ2-3; d_gene: NA; v_gene: TRBV6-4
CDR3aa: CASSAGQGAPYGYTF; CDR3nt: TGTGCCAGCAGCGCGGGACAGGGGGCGCCCTATGGCTACACCTTC; abundance: many; j_gene: TRBJ1-2; d_gene: TRBD1; v_gene: TRBV7-9
CDR3aa: CASSLDGNYYPSSYNEQFF; CDR3nt: TGTGCCAGCAGTTTAGACGGGAATTATTATCCTAGCTCCTACAATGAGCAGTTCTTC; abundance: many; j_gene: TRBJ2-1; d_gene: NA; v_gene: TRBV12-3/TRBV12-4
CDR3aa: CASSLTGDEQYF; CDR3nt: TGTGCCAGCAGTTTGACAGGGGACGAGCAGTACTTC; abundance: many; j_gene: TRBJ2-7; d_gene: TRBD1; v_gene: TRBV6-1
CDR3aa: CASSQVAGVYEQYF; CDR3nt: TGCGCCAGCAGCCAAGTCGCGGGGGTCTACGAGCAGTACTTC; abundance: many; j_gene: TRBJ2-7; d_gene: TRBD2; v_gene: TRBV4-1
CDR3aa: CSATLAYEQFF; CDR3nt: TGCAGTGCTACTCTAGCCTATGAGCAGTTCTTC; abundance: many; j_gene: TRBJ2-1; d_gene: NA; v_gene: TRBV20-1
CDR3aa: CASSLTGGTQYF; CDR3nt: TGTGCCAGCAGCCTGACCGGGGGGACCCAGTACTTC; abundance: few; j_gene: TRBJ2-5; d_gene: NA; v_gene: TRBV7-2
CDR3aa: CSVEKAGGNSYEQYF; CDR3nt: TGCAGCGTTGAAAAGGCGGGGGGCAACTCCTACGAGCAGTACTTC; abundance: many; j_gene: TRBJ2-7; d_gene: TRBD2; v_gene: TRBV29-1
CDR3aa: CSARPTGDYWTEAFF; CDR3nt: TGCAGTGCCCGTCCCACAGGGGATTATTGGACTGAAGCTTTCTTT; abundance: NA; j_gene: TRBJ1-1; d_gene: TRBD1; v_gene: TRBV20-1
CDR3aa: CASSPRDTRETQYF; CDR3nt: TGTGCCAGCTCACCACGGGACACCCGGGAGACCCAGTACTTC; abundance: many; j_gene: TRBJ2-5; d_gene: NA; v_gene: TRBV18
CDR3aa: CASSFTVAEEQFF; CDR3nt: TGTGCCAGCAGTTTCACGGTAGCGGAGGAGCAGTTCTTC; abundance: NA; j_gene: TRBJ2-1; d_gene: NA; v_gene: TRBV12-3/TRBV12-4
CDR3aa: CASSSRRLAGGNEQFF; CDR3nt: TGTGCCAGCAGCTCTCGGAGACTAGCAGGTGGGAATGAGCAGTTCTTC; abundance: NA; j_gene: TRBJ2-1; d_gene: TRBD2; v_gene: TRBV11-2
CDR3aa: CASSGEVQPQHF; CDR3nt: TGTGCCAGCAGTGGGGAGGTTCAGCCCCAGCATTTT; abundance: many; j_gene: TRBJ1-5; d_gene: NA; v_gene: TRBV2
CDR3aa: CASSTGTSGTQYF; CDR3nt: TGTGCCAGTAGTACCGGGACTTCGGGGACCCAGTACTTC; abundance: NA; j_gene: TRBJ2-5; d_gene: NA; v_gene: TRBV19
CDR3aa: CASALRREVTDTQYF; CDR3nt: TGTGCCAGCGCCTTGAGGCGGGAAGTAACAGATACGCAGTATTTT; abundance: few; j_gene: TRBJ2-3; d_gene: NA; v_gene: TRBV28
CDR3aa: CSANDRGDNEQFF; CDR3nt: TGCAGTGCGAACGACAGGGGCGACAATGAGCAGTTCTTC; abundance: many; j_gene: TRBJ2-1; d_gene: TRBD1; v_gene: TRBV20-1
CDR3aa: CASSLLGQGQSGANVLTF; CDR3nt: TGTGCCAGCAGTTTACTGGGTCAGGGGCAGTCTGGGGCCAACGTCCTGACTTTC; abundance: many; j_gene: TRBJ2-6; d_gene: NA; v_gene: TRBV27
CDR3aa: CASSTRGGSGANVLTF; CDR3nt: TGTGCCAGCAGCACACGTGGGGGCTCTGGGGCCAACGTCCTGACTTTC; abundance: many; j_gene: TRBJ2-6; d_gene: NA; v_gene: TRBV11-1
CDR3aa: CASSYDIVNSPLHF; CDR3nt: TGTGCCAGCAGTTACGACATCGTTAATTCACCCCTCCACTTT; abundance: few; j_gene: TRBJ1-6; d_gene: NA; v_gene: TRBV6-5
CDR3aa: CASSFEGQALYEQYF; CDR3nt: TGCGCCAGCAGCTTCGAAGGACAGGCCCTCTACGAGCAGTACTTC; abundance: medium-sized; j_gene: TRBJ2-7; d_gene: TRBD1; v_gene: TRBV5-1
CDR3aa: CASSHTGQGGYTF; CDR3nt: TGCGCCAGCAGCCACACTGGGCAGGGAGGCTACACCTTC; abundance: NA; j_gene: TRBJ1-2; d_gene: NA; v_gene: TRBV4-1
CDR3aa: CASSPPGGTSGEETQYF; CDR3nt: TGTGCCAGCTCACCACCAGGAGGGACTAGCGGGGAAGAGACCCAGTACTTC; abundance: NA; j_gene: TRBJ2-5; d_gene: TRBD2; v_gene: TRBV18
CDR3aa: CAVSGGASNEQFF; CDR3nt: TGTGCAGTTAGCGGGGGGGCTAGTAATGAGCAGTTCTTC; abundance: NA; j_gene: TRBJ2-1; d_gene: TRBD2; v_gene: TRBV4-2
CDR3aa: CASGSGGRSYEQYF; CDR3nt: TGTGCCAGCGGTAGCGGGGGCCGCTCCTACGAGCAGTACTTC; abundance: many; j_gene: TRBJ2-7; d_gene: TRBD2; v_gene: TRBV27
CDR3aa: CASSPPGNTEAFF; CDR3nt: TGTGCCAGCTCACCCCCGGGGAACACTGAAGCTTTCTTT; abundance: many; j_gene: TRBJ1-1; d_gene: NA; v_gene: TRBV18
CDR3aa: CASSQPGTWDEQYF; CDR3nt: TGTGCCAGCAGCCAACCCGGGACATGGGACGAGCAATACTTC; abundance: NA; j_gene: TRBJ2-7; d_gene: NA; v_gene: TRBV14
CDR3aa: CASSLGLAGSYNEQFF; CDR3nt: TGCGCCAGCAGCTTGGGGCTAGCGGGATCCTACAATGAGCAGTTCTTC; abundance: NA; j_gene: TRBJ2-1; d_gene: TRBD2; v_gene: TRBV5-1
CDR3aa: CASSSPLVGGNTGELFF; CDR3nt: TGTGCCAGCAGCTCCCCCCTGGTGGGGGGGAACACCGGGGAGCTGTTTTTT; abundance: NA; j_gene: TRBJ2-2; d_gene: NA; v_gene: TRBV7-3
CDR3aa: CSAGVQEGNRPQHF; CDR3nt: TGCAGTGCTGGTGTACAGGAAGGCAATCGGCCCCAGCATTTT; abundance: NA; j_gene: TRBJ1-5; d_gene: NA; v_gene: TRBV20-1
CDR3aa: CASSPVGHARPYEQYF; CDR3nt: TGTGCCAGCAGCCCCGTCGGCCATGCTAGGCCCTACGAGCAGTACTTC; abundance: NA; j_gene: TRBJ2-7; d_gene: NA; v_gene: TRBV11-1